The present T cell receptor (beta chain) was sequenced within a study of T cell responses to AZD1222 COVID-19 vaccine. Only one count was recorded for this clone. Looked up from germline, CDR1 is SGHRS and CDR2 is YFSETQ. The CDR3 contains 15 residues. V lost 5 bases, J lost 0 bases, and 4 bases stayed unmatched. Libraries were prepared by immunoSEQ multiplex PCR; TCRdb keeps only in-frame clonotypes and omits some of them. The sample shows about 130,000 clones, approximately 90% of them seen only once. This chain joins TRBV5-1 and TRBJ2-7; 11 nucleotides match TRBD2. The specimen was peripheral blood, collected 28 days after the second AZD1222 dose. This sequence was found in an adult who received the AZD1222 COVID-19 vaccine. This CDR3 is CASRLGLAGSYEQYF. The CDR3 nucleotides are TGCGCCAGCAGACTTGGACTAGCGGGCTCCTACGAGCAGTACTTC. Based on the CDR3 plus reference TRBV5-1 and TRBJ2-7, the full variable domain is KAGVTQTPRYLIKTRGQQVTLSCSPISGHRSVSWYQQTPGQGLQFLFEYFSETQRNKGNFPGRFSGRQFSNSRSEMNVSTLELGDSALYLCASRLGLAGSYEQYFGPGTRLTVT.